A single sample gave rise to the 17 T cell receptor beta chains below, sequenced in a study of siplizumab effects on memory and regulatory T cells. Produced via immunoSEQ multiplex PCR; TCRdb's table is partial and in-frame only. Of approximately 75,000 clones in the sample, roughly 93% were seen once. The sequenced sample was CD8+ T cells sorted from blood. The receptors here all came from a human donor in good health.

This clone was found once. The gene calls are TRBV6-6 and TRBJ1-2, with TRBD1 matching over 7 bases. Unmatched junction bases numbered 13, after V lost 7 bases and J lost 2 bases. From germline, CDR1 is MNHNY and CDR2 SVGAGI (reference sequence). The CDR3 spans 16 residues. CDR3 protein: CASNPDRDRLNYGYTF. For the CDR3, the DNA is TGTGCCAGCAATCCCGACCGGGACAGACTCAACTATGGCTACACCTTC.

This chain joins TRBV4-1 and TRBJ2-7; D uncertain. The germline V gene encodes CDR1 MGHRA and CDR2 YSYEKL. The V end lost 0 bases, the J end lost 1 base, and 13 bases lay between the germline ends. The CDR3 loop spans 16 amino acids. The CDR3, as DNA: TGCGCCAGCAGCCAAGATGAGGTGGGGTTATCCTACGAGCAGTACTTC. Translating gives CASSQDEVGLSYEQYF.

In its sample, this clone was seen once. The chain recombines TRBV6-6 with TRBJ2-1; maybe TRBD2 (6 bases). Germline loops: CDR1 MNHNY, CDR2 SVGAGI (reference sequence). Trimming shortened V by 2 bases and J by 4 bases, and 12 bases separated the two germline ends. This CDR3 has 15 residues. The CDR3 nucleotides are TGTGCCAGCAGTTACAATCCTAGCGCGTACAATGAGCAGTTCTTC. Its translation is CASSYNPSAYNEQFF.

This rearrangement joins TRBV6-5 to TRBJ2-2; 9 positions agree with TRBD1. Losses at the gene ends were 2 bases for V and 5 bases for J; bases not matched to a gene: 0. CDR1 is MNHEY and CDR2 is SVGAGI in the germline V gene. This CDR3 has 14 residues. This CDR3 reads CASSYGTGTGELFF. In DNA, the CDR3 is TGTGCCAGCAGTTACGGGACAGGGACCGGGGAGCTGTTTTTT.

The sample holds a few counts of this clone. The CDR3 DNA is TGCGCCAGCAGCCAAGGGCCGACAGGTACGAACACTGAAGCTTTCTTT. This translates into CASSQGPTGTNTEAFF. The chain couples TRBV4-3 to TRBJ1-1; the D gene is possibly TRBD1 (6 bases). Between the trimmed V and J ends, which lost 1 base and 1 base, there was a span of 13 bases. This CDR3 is built from 16 residues. Per the germline V gene, CDR1 is LGHNA and CDR2 is YSLEER.

The chain employs TRBV6-4 and TRBJ2-2, with TRBD2 matching 8 bases. The V and J ends lost 6 bases and 4 bases, in that order; junction bases with no gene match: 4. The germline CDR1 and CDR2 sequences are MRHNA and SNTAGT. The CDR3 runs to 14 residues. CDR3 bases: TGTGCCAGCAGCGGGGGGGACGGCACCGGGGAGCTGTTTTTT. This sequence encodes CASSGGDGTGELFF.

The chain employs TRBV4-1 and TRBJ1-1; a weak D match, TRBD1 (6 bases). Trimming removed 0 bases at V and 0 bases at J, with 14 bases between. The CDR3 is 17 residues long. The germline V gene has CDR1 MGHRA and CDR2 YSYEKL. CDR3 residues: CASSQEGGKAMNTEAFF. The CDR3 bases are TGCGCCAGCAGCCAAGAAGGGGGGAAGGCAATGAACACTGAAGCTTTCTTT.

This chain uses TRBV11-3 with TRBJ2-3; no clear D. This CDR3 is 14 amino acids long. Trimming shortened V by 1 base and J by 0 bases, and 5 bases separated the two germline ends. In germline, CDR1 is SGHNT, CDR2 YENEEA. The CDR3 loop is CASSLVFSTDTQYF. The CDR3 nucleotides are TGTGCCAGCAGCTTAGTTTTCAGCACAGATACGCAGTATTTT.

The rearrangement links TRBV19 to TRBJ1-1; TRBD1 aligns across 7 bases. CDR3 size: 14 residues. Germline assignment: CDR1 LNHDA and CDR2 SQIVND (reference sequence). The junction had 11 bases not matched to a gene; V was cut back by 5 bases and J by 8 bases. CDR3 DNA sequence: TGTGCCAGTAGTCCCCAAGTGGGCAGGGGGGAAGCTTTCTTT. It is translated as CASSPQVGRGEAFF.

The chain recombines TRBV4-1 with TRBJ2-5; 15 bases match TRBD2. The CDR3 is made up of 17 amino acids. Germline values: CDR1 MGHRA, CDR2 YSYEKL. V gave up 1 base and J gave up 5 bases; unmatched junction bases: 5. The CDR3 region has the DNA TGCGCCAGCAGCCAAGGGACTAGCGGGGGGGCTGGGGAGACCCAGTACTTC. It translates to CASSQGTSGGAGETQYF.

The chain couples TRBV13 to TRBJ2-7; D is tentatively TRBD1 or TRBD2 (5 bases each). The CDR3 consists of 14 residues. V was shortened by 0 bases and J by 4 bases, with 10 bases between the two germline ends. From germline, CDR1 is PRHDT and CDR2 FYEKMQ (reference sequence). CDR3 amino acids: CASSLGRWGYEQYF. The DNA of the CDR3 is TGTGCCAGCAGCTTAGGCCGCTGGGGGTACGAGCAGTACTTC.

The CDR3 sequence is CASSSDYTGELFF. In DNA, the CDR3 is TGCGCCAGCAGCTCAGATTACACCGGGGAGCTGTTTTTT. The chain combines TRBV5-1 with TRBJ2-2, with no clear D. With 3 bases removed from V and 3 bases from J, the gap between germline ends came to 6 bases. The germline V gene encodes CDR1 SGHRS and CDR2 YFSETQ. The CDR3 totals 13 residues.

The chain uses TRBV9 and TRBJ2-3, with D hard to call. V was pared by 0 bases and J by 2 bases, with 10 bases between. Germline V gives CDR1 SGDLS, CDR2 YYNGEE. The CDR3 totals 15 residues. The CDR3 loop is CASSVEGSTTDTQYF. The DNA for the CDR3 is TGTGCCAGCAGCGTAGAAGGTTCTACCACAGATACGCAGTATTTT.

The chain recombines TRBV2 with TRBJ1-4; no clear D. The CDR3 contains 11 residues. V gave up 6 bases and J gave up 6 bases, with 5 bases separating them. Germline CDR1 SNHLY, CDR2 FYNNEI. CDR3 nucleotide sequence: TGTGCCAGCAGAAACTATGAAAAACTGTTTTTT. Amino acid sequence: CASRNYEKLFF.

The chain employs TRBV6-1 and TRBJ2-2; D unresolved. With 1 base removed from V and 6 bases from J, the gap between germline ends came to 15 bases. This CDR3 spans 16 amino acids. Germline lookup yields CDR1 MNHNS and CDR2 SASEGT. CDR3 DNA sequence: TGTGCCAGCAGTGAAGGGTTAGTGGTAGCCGCCGGGGAGCTGTTTTTT. This gives the protein CASSEGLVVAAGELFF.

The chain uses TRBV29-1 and TRBJ1-1, with a weak D call TRBD1 (5 bases). This CDR3 is 11 amino acids long. Germline CDR1 SQVTM, CDR2 ANQGSEA. V dropped 0 bases and J dropped 7 bases, with 6 bases sitting between them. CDR3 loop: CSVEEGGEAFF. The CDR3 bases are TGCAGCGTTGAAGAGGGGGGTGAAGCTTTCTTT.

The chain has TRBV6-1 and TRBJ2-7; TRBD1 matches 8 bases. With 5 bases clipped from V and 3 bases from J, the junction kept 6 bases outside the gene matches. The CDR3 is 14 residues long. Per the germline V gene, CDR1 is MNHNS and CDR2 is SASEGT. Written as DNA, the CDR3 is TGTGCCAGCAGTACCGAGACAGGGGTCTACGAGCAGTACTTC. Protein product: CASSTETGVYEQYF.